The 27 T cell receptor beta chains given below trace back to one sample, sequenced in a study of cytomegalovirus exposure and HLA in healthy donors. The data were produced by immunoSEQ multiplex PCR, yet TCRdb's version contains in-frame clones alone and is incomplete. The sample shows roughly 150,000 clones, roughly 91% of them seen only once. The sample was PBMCs. All receptors derive from a woman younger than 35 in good health and CMV-seropositive.

The V and J genes are TRBV11-3 and TRBJ2-7; TRBD1 agrees at 12 bases. V lost 5 bases and J lost 6; bases outside the gene matches: 11. The CDR3 sequence is 16 residues long. Germline V gene sequence: CDR1 SGHNT, CDR2 YENEEA. CDR3 DNA sequence: TGTGCCAGCAGCAAGGAAGTGGGACAGGGGGCTTTCGAGCAGTACTTC. Residues: CASSKEVGQGAFEQYF.

V and J are TRBV7-8 and TRBJ2-1, with TRBD1 matching 10 bases. V was pared by 5 bases and J by 4 bases, with 11 bases of the junction left unmatched. The CDR3 is 17 amino acids. Germline V gene lookup returns CDR1 SGHVS and CDR2 FQNEAQ. CDR3 protein: CASSAGQGTSTYNEQFF. CDR3 bases: TGTGCCAGCAGCGCGGGACAGGGGACTTCTACGTACAATGAGCAGTTCTTC. Variable domain in full (rest from reference TRBV7-8 and TRBJ2-1): GAGVSQSPRYKVAKRGQDVALRCDPISGHVSLFWYQQALGQGPEFLTYFQNEAQLDKSGLPSDRFFAERPEGSVSTLKIQRTQQEDSAVYLCASSAGQGTSTYNEQFFGPGTRLTVL.

In nucleotides, the CDR3 is TGTGCCAGCAGTGCCCTAGCGGGTTCTAGCACAGATACGCAGTATTTT. Translated, it gives CASSALAGSSTDTQYF. The gene calls are TRBV6-1 and TRBJ2-3; 8 bases match TRBD2. Germline V gene lookup returns CDR1 MNHNS and CDR2 SASEGT. The J segment lost 0 bases and the V segment lost 4 bases, leaving 6 bases of the junction unmatched. The CDR3 runs to 16 residues.

The count of this clone is one. The J gene is TRBJ1-3, the V gene TRBV4-3, with D perhaps matching TRBD1 (5 bases). CDR3 length: 17 amino acids. Germline V gene lookup returns CDR1 LGHNA and CDR2 YSLEER. V was cut by 0 bases and J by 2 bases, with 14 bases left in between. CDR3 protein: CASSQEPQGPAGNTIYF. For the CDR3, the DNA is TGCGCCAGCAGCCAAGAGCCCCAGGGCCCCGCTGGAAACACCATATATTTT.

The genes are TRBV9 and TRBJ2-5, with 9 positions matching TRBD2. The length of the CDR3 is 16 residues. Trimming removed 0 bases from V and 2 bases from J; junction bases left unmatched: 5. Germline CDR1 and CDR2: SGDLS and YYNGEE. CDR3 in amino acids: CASSVGLREGQETQYF. The CDR3 region has the DNA TGTGCCAGCAGCGTAGGTTTGCGGGAGGGACAAGAGACCCAGTACTTC.

The rearrangement links TRBV4-1 to TRBJ2-1; D not certain. Germline CDR1 reads MGHRA; CDR2 reads YSYEKL. The germline V and J ends were trimmed by 0 bases and 1 base, with 10 bases remaining between them. This CDR3 region has 16 residues. The CDR3 nucleotides are TGCGCCAGCAGCCAAGACCCATGGCTTTCCTACAATGAGCAGTTCTTC. This gives the protein CASSQDPWLSYNEQFF.

The gene calls are TRBV9 and TRBJ2-3, with 10 bases lining up with TRBD1. J was trimmed by 4 bases and V by 2 bases; bases with no gene match: 4. The CDR3 has 15 amino acids. CDR1 and CDR2 from the germline V gene are SGDLS and YYNGEE. CDR3 nucleotide sequence: TGTGCCAGCAGCGTCGGGACAGGGGACTCAGATACGCAGTATTTT. Amino acids: CASSVGTGDSDTQYF.

J is TRBJ2-3 and V is TRBV30; 14 nucleotides align to TRBD2. Germline V gene sequence: CDR1 GTSNPN, CDR2 SVGIG (reference sequence). This CDR3 spans 18 amino acids. V gave up 8 bases and J gave up 0 bases; unmatched junction bases: 13. CDR3 nucleotide sequence: TGTGCCGGGGCTATGGGACTAGCGGGAGATACTAGCACAGATACGCAGTATTTT. Protein product: CAGAMGLAGDTSTDTQYF. The full variable domain, with the rest looked up from reference TRBV30 and TRBJ2-3, is SQTIHQWPATLVQPVGSPLSLECTVEGTSNPNLYWYRQAAGRGLQLLFYSVGIGQISSEVPQNLSASRPQDRQFILSSKKLLLSDSGFYLCAGAMGLAGDTSTDTQYFGPGTRLTVL.

About this clone itself: An end of the junction does not agree with germline; a read error may underlie this. The chain is built from TRBV20-1 and TRBJ2-7; possibly TRBD1 for D (5 bases). The CDR3 contains 11 residues. The germline CDR1 and CDR2 sequences are DFQATT and SNEGSKA (reference sequence). The CDR3 DNA follows: TGCAGTGCTCAACAGGAACACGAACAGTACTTC. It yields the protein CSAQQEHEQYF.

This chain connects TRBV30 to TRBJ2-1; D is possibly TRBD2 (6 bases). The CDR3 is 16 residues long. In germline, CDR1 is GTSNPN, CDR2 SVGIG (reference sequence). Trimming stripped 0 bases from V and 2 bases from J, with 14 bases between. The CDR3 coding sequence is TGTGCCTGGAGTGTACTCGGGAGAAATACCTACAATGAGCAGTTCTTC. Protein product: CAWSVLGRNTYNEQFF.

This chain connects TRBV7-9 to TRBJ1-1; tentatively, D is TRBD1 (6 bases). The CDR3 consists of 13 residues. The germline V and J ends were trimmed by 6 bases and 3 bases, with 11 bases remaining between them. CDR1 SEHNR and CDR2 FQNEAQ come from the germline V gene (reference sequence). The CDR3 region is CASRRNRDTEAFF. CDR3 nucleotides: TGTGCCAGCAGACGGAACAGGGACACTGAAGCTTTCTTT.

The chain has TRBV5-6 and TRBJ2-2; a possible D gene is TRBD1 (5 bases). The CDR3 loop spans 16 amino acids. V lost 4 bases, J lost 4 bases, and 17 bases lay in between. The germline V gene has CDR1 SGHDT and CDR2 YYEEEE. The chain's CDR3 is CASSGITQGATGELFF. The CDR3 DNA reads TGTGCCAGCAGCGGTATTACCCAGGGCGCCACCGGGGAGCTGTTTTTT.

The rearrangement joins TRBV9 to TRBJ2-1, with 9 bases matching TRBD1. V lost 3 bases and J lost 2; bases outside the gene matches: 6. The CDR3 has 16 amino acids. Germline loops: CDR1 SGDLS, CDR2 YYNGEE. The CDR3 here is CASSARDREPYNEQFF. In nucleotides, the CDR3 is TGTGCCAGCAGCGCCCGGGACAGGGAACCCTACAATGAGCAGTTCTTC. Full variable domain (missing parts from reference TRBV9 and TRBJ2-1): DSGVTQTPKHLITATGQRVTLRCSPRSGDLSVYWYQQSLDQGLQFLIQYYNGEERAKGNILERFSAQQFPDLHSELNLSSLELGDSALYFCASSARDREPYNEQFFGPGTRLTVL.

The rearrangement links TRBV7-2 to TRBJ1-5; 7 nucleotides align to TRBD1. Germline V CDR1 and CDR2: SGHTA, FQGNSA. After removal of 6 bases from V and 4 bases from J, the junction contained 6 bases not matched to a gene. The CDR3 has 14 amino acids. The CDR3 here is CASRSPGGNQPQHF. CDR3 coding DNA: TGTGCCAGCAGATCACCAGGGGGGAATCAGCCCCAGCATTTT.

A few counts support this clone. J is TRBJ1-2 and V is TRBV11-3; D is perhaps TRBD1 (6 bases). The length of the CDR3 is 13 residues. CDR1 and CDR2 from the germline V gene are SGHNT and YENEEA. V dropped 5 bases and J dropped 4 bases, with 11 bases sitting between them. CDR3 protein: CASSEGQGYGYTF. In nucleotides, the CDR3 is TGTGCCAGCAGCGAGGGACAAGGCTATGGCTACACCTTC. The whole variable domain, remainder taken from reference TRBV11-3 and TRBJ1-2, is EAGVVQSPRYKIIEKKQPVAFWCNPISGHNTLYWYLQNLGQGPELLIRYENEEAVDDSQLPKDRFSAERLKGVDSTLKIQPAELGDSAVYLCASSEGQGYGYTFGSGTRLTVV.

V gene TRBV28 combines with J gene TRBJ2-7; D unresolved. This CDR3 has 12 amino acids. CDR1 and CDR2 (germline): MDHEN, SYDVKM. V was cut by 3 bases and J by 4 bases, with 7 bases left in between. The CDR3 DNA reads TGTGCCAGCAGTTTTGAAGAGTACGAGCAGTACTTC. Protein: CASSFEEYEQYF.

The DNA of the CDR3 is TGTGCCAGCAGTCCTAGCGGGAGTTATTCTCACGAGCAGTACTTC. Translation: CASSPSGSYSHEQYF. V and J are TRBV2 and TRBJ2-7; 10 positions agree with TRBD2. This CDR3 is 15 amino acids long. The V gene's germline CDR1 is SNHLY and CDR2 FYNNEI. V lost 5 bases to trimming and J lost 5 bases; unmatched junction nucleotides: 9. The full variable domain, in which reference TRBV2 and TRBJ2-7 provide the parts outside the CDR3, is EPEVTQTPSHQVTQMGQEVILRCVPISNHLYFYWYRQILGQKVEFLVSFYNNEISEKSEIFDDQFSVERPDGSNFTLKIRSTKLEDSAMYFCASSPSGSYSHEQYFGPGTRLTVT.

V usage is TRBV9 and J usage is TRBJ2-3; 9 bases align to TRBD2. CDR3 size: 14 residues. V shed 3 bases and J 3 bases; nucleotides not matched to a gene: 2. Looked up from germline, CDR1 is SGDLS and CDR2 is YYNGEE. The CDR3 protein is CASSGAGGTDTQYF. The CDR3 nucleotides are TGTGCCAGCAGCGGAGCGGGAGGAACAGATACGCAGTATTTT.

The chain is built from TRBV4-3 and TRBJ2-2; 8 bases match TRBD2. The CDR3 has 14 amino acids. V lost 5 bases and J lost 6; bases outside the gene matches: 5. CDR1 and CDR2 (germline): LGHNA, YSLEER. CDR3 in DNA: TGCGCCAGCAGCGATAGCGGGAAGGCCGGGGAGCTGTTTTTT. This gives the protein CASSDSGKAGELFF.

This chain connects TRBV19 to TRBJ1-5, with a weak D call TRBD1 (5 bases). The V gene's germline CDR1 is LNHDA and CDR2 SQIVND (reference sequence). The CDR3 covers 14 residues. V gave up 3 bases and J gave up 7 bases, with 13 bases separating them. This CDR3 reads CASSIDRARQPQHF. DNA of the CDR3: TGTGCCAGTAGTATCGACAGAGCCCGGCAGCCCCAGCATTTT.

The rearrangement uses TRBV4-1 and TRBJ1-1; possible D gene TRBD1, 5 bases. The CDR3 consists of 16 residues. V lost 5 bases, J lost 0 bases, and 16 bases lay in between. The V gene's germline CDR1 is MGHRA and CDR2 YSYEKL. CDR3 amino acids: CASSDSLFQMNTEAFF. For the CDR3, the DNA is TGCGCCAGCAGCGACAGCCTCTTCCAGATGAACACTGAAGCTTTCTTT.

This chain links TRBV7-6 with TRBJ2-1, with D unclear. This CDR3 has 12 residues. V shed 4 bases and J shed 9 bases, with 10 bases lying between them. The germline gives CDR1 SGHVS, CDR2 FNYEAQ. The CDR3 loop reads CASSSERGEQFF. In DNA form, the CDR3 reads TGTGCCAGCAGCTCCGAGCGAGGTGAGCAGTTCTTC.

J is TRBJ1-5 and V is TRBV30; D gene uncertain. The V end was cut by 2 bases, the J end by 4 bases, with 15 bases between. The CDR3 is made up of 15 amino acids. Germline CDR1 and CDR2: GTSNPN and SVGIG (reference sequence). The CDR3 loop is CAWSKLTLGNQPQHF. The CDR3 DNA sequence: TGTGCCTGGAGTAAGCTTACCCTCGGGAATCAGCCCCAGCATTTT.

The gene calls are TRBV30 and TRBJ1-1; TRBD1 matches at 9 bases. This CDR3 has 15 amino acids. V gave up 1 base and J gave up 6 bases; unmatched junction bases: 9. From germline, CDR1 is GTSNPN and CDR2 SVGIG (reference sequence). The CDR3 sequence: CAWSGWGQGSPEAFF. Here the CDR3 DNA reads TGTGCCTGGAGTGGCTGGGGACAGGGATCCCCTGAAGCTTTCTTT.

The V call is TRBV10-2, the J call TRBJ2-7; 13 bases match TRBD2. The J segment lost 0 bases and the V segment lost 3 bases, leaving 8 bases of the junction unmatched. The CDR3 has 18 residues. Germline lookup yields CDR1 WSHSY and CDR2 SAAADI. The DNA for the CDR3 is TGCGCCAGCAGTGATACTAGCGGGAGGGCCCGGAGCTCCTACGAGCAGTACTTC. Amino acids: CASSDTSGRARSSYEQYF.

This rearrangement joins TRBV6-1 to TRBJ2-6; no clear D. This CDR3 comprises 16 residues. Germline CDR1 and CDR2: MNHNS and SASEGT. V was shortened by 0 bases and J by 0 bases, with 6 bases between the two germline ends. CDR3 nucleotides: TGTGCCAGCAGTGAAGCGCGAGCCTCTGGGGCCAACGTCCTGACTTTC. This gives the protein CASSEARASGANVLTF.

The genes are TRBV7-3 and TRBJ2-1; 11 bases agree with TRBD2. Germline values: CDR1 SGHTA, CDR2 FQGTGA. CDR3 length equals 17 residues. Trimming removed 0 bases from V and 6 bases from J; junction bases left unmatched: 7. CDR3 nucleotide sequence: TGTGCCAGCAGCTTAACTAGCGGGAGGGCCTGGAGCAATGAGCAGTTCTTC. The encoded protein is CASSLTSGRAWSNEQFF.